A selection of T cell receptor beta chains follows, all from one sample in a study of radiation and T cells in renal cell carcinoma. This table comes from immunoSEQ multiplex PCR, and its TCRdb copy is limited to in-frame clones, with some not included. The sample has 150,000 to 200,000 clones, less than 90% seen once. Here the sequenced sample was blood, taken from a patient whose treatment included radiotherapy and nephrectomy. The receptors were sampled from a woman between 50 and 59 years old with renal cell carcinoma. Each CDR3 is given with its conserved first and last residue. Each record gives: J gene, CDR3 length, D gene, clone size, V gene, CDR3 protein, CDR3 DNA. The D gene is left open where the match is weak. Clone size appears in some rows only: once, few, many, or a class for an expanded clone.

TRBJ1-1 13 TRBD1 NA TRBV11-1 CASSLGTGTEAFF TGTGCCAGCAGCTTAGGGACAGGGACTGAAGCTTTCTTT
TRBJ2-6 15 NA NA TRBV19 CASSPLSTGANVLTF TGTGCCAGTAGTCCTCTGAGCACTGGGGCCAACGTCCTGACTTTC
TRBJ1-1 13 NA NA TRBV9 CASSVLGDTEAFF TGTGCCAGCAGCGTCTTAGGGGACACTGAAGCTTTCTTT
TRBJ2-7 14 NA once TRBV12-5 CASLTDRVSYEQYF TGTGCTAGTCTCACAGACCGTGTTAGTTACGAGCAGTACTTC
TRBJ2-3 14 NA NA TRBV5-1 CASMSRRYTDTQYF TGCGCCAGCATGTCTCGGCGATACACAGATACGCAGTATTTT
TRBJ1-6 14 NA NA TRBV18 CASSPGQLNSPLHF TGTGCCAGCTCACCCGGACAGCTCAATTCACCCCTCCACTTT
TRBJ2-3 16 TRBD2 NA TRBV29-1 CSVEGPSGGVVDTQYF TGCAGCGTTGAGGGGCCTAGCGGGGGAGTAGTGGATACGCAGTATTTT
TRBJ1-4 15 NA NA TRBV7-9 CASSSQTAEDEKLFF TGTGCCAGCAGCTCCCAGACAGCGGAGGATGAAAAACTGTTTTTT
TRBJ1-2 13 NA once TRBV19 CASSIGLLYGYTF TGTGCCAGTAGTATAGGGCTTCTCTATGGCTACACCTTC
TRBJ1-1 13 NA few TRBV18 CASSLDTNTEAFF TGTGCCAGCTCACTGGACACTAACACTGAAGCTTTCTTT
TRBJ1-6 17 NA NA TRBV5-5 CASSLSPQGANNSPLHF TGTGCCAGCAGCTTGTCGCCCCAGGGCGCTAATAATTCACCCCTCCACTTT
TRBJ1-1 12 TRBD1 NA TRBV29-1 CSVGTGASEAFF TGCAGCGTCGGGACAGGGGCATCTGAAGCTTTCTTT
TRBJ1-3 15 NA NA TRBV9 CASSVEGGRGDTIYF TGTGCCAGCAGCGTAGAAGGGGGGAGAGGGGACACCATATATTTT
TRBJ2-7 14 NA NA TRBV11-1 CASSRRGVSYEQYF TGTGCCAGCAGCCGCAGGGGTGTCTCCTACGAGCAGTACTTC
TRBJ1-4 14 NA NA TRBV6-6 CASSLGGIDEKLFF TGTGCCAGCAGTTTGGGGGGGATCGATGAAAAACTGTTTTTT
TRBJ1-1 13 NA few TRBV7-9 CASSLEVVTEAFF TGTGCCAGCAGCTTAGAGGTGGTGACTGAAGCTTTCTTT
TRBJ1-2 13 TRBD1 NA TRBV4-2 CASSYDRENGYTF TGTGCCAGCAGCTACGACAGGGAGAATGGCTACACCTTC
TRBJ2-3 13 NA NA TRBV6-1 CASGSALTDTQYF TGTGCCAGCGGTAGCGCACTTACAGATACGCAGTATTTT
TRBJ1-3 15 TRBD1 NA TRBV2 CASSLTGPAGNTIYF TGTGCCAGCAGTCTGACAGGGCCGGCTGGAAACACCATATATTTT
TRBJ1-2 12 NA few TRBV6-6 CASTHVFGGYTF TGTGCCAGCACACATGTTTTTGGCGGCTACACCTTC
TRBJ2-5 15 NA NA TRBV4-1 CASSQSSMGFETQYF TGCGCCAGCAGCCAATCATCCATGGGGTTCGAGACCCAGTACTTC
TRBJ1-1 15 TRBD1 few TRBV18 CASSSGQGVNTEAFF TGTGCCAGCTCATCCGGACAGGGGGTTAACACTGAAGCTTTCTTT